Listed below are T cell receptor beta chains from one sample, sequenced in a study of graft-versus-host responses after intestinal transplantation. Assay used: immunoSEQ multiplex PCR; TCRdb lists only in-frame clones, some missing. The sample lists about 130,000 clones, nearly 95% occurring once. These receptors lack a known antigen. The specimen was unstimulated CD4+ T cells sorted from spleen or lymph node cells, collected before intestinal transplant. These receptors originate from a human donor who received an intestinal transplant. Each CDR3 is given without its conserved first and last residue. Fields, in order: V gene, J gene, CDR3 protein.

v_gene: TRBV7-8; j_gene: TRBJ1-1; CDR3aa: ASSSIRDRGTNTEAF
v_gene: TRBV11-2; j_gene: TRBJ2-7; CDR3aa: ASRRTSGSLTYEQY
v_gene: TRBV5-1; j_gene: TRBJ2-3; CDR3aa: ASSTRLAGGADTQY
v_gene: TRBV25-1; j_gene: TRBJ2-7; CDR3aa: ASSIQGYEQY
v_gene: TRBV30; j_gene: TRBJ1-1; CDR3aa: AWRDRGITEAF
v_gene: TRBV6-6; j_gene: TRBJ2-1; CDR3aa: ASSPGWNEQF
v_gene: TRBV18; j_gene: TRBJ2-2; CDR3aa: ASSPLSTGELF
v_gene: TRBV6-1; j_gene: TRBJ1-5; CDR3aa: ASSVRTGGLNQPQH
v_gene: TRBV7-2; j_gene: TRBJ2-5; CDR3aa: ASSLGGLAGVSETQY
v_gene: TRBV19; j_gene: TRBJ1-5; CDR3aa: ASMERWNQPQH
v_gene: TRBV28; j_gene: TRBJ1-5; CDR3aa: ASFRQGGQPQH
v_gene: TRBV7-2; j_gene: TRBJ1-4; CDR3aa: ASNRGLRDEKLF
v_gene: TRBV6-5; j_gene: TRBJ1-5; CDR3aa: ASSYGGNQPQH
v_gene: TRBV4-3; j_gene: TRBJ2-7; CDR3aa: ASSQDLGTGTYEQY
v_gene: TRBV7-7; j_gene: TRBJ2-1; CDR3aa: ASSLAEGVGEQF
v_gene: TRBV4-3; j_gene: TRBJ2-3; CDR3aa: ASSKRGTDTQY
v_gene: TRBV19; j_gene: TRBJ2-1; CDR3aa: ASSMRTGGKDNEQF
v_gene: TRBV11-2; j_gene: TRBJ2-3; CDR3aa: ASSGGQYHTDTQY
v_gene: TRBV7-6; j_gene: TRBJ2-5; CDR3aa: ASSPKPQGEGETQY
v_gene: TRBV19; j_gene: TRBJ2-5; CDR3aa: ASSIGNGETQY
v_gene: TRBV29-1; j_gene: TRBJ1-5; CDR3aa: SAAAGGQPQH
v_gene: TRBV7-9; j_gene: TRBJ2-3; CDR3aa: ASSRLSGLTDTQY
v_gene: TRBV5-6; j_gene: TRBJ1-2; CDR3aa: ASSLGRTYGYT
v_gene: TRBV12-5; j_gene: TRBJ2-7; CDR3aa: ASAPGVAGAYEQY
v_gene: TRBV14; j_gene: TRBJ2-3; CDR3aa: ASSQYGTDTQY